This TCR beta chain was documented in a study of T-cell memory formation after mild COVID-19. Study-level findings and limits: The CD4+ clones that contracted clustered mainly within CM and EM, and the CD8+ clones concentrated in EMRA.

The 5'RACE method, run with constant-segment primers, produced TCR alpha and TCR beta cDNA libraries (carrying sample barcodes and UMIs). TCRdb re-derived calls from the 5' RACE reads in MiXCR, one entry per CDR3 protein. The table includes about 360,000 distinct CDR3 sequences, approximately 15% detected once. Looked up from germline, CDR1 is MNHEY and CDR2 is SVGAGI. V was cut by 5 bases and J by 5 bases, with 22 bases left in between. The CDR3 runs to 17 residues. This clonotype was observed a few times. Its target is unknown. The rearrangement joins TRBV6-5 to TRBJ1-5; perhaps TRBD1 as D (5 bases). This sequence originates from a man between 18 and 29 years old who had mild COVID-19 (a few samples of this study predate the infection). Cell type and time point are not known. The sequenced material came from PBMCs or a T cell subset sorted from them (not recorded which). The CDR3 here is CASSATQWAVRDQPQHF. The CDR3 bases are TGTGCCAGCAGTGCCACGCAATGGGCCGTCAGGGATCAGCCCCAGCATTTT.